This entry features one TCR beta chain sequence. In the source study's methods: Amplification from reference gene primers served as the basis for estimated nucleated cell counts. Repertoires were generated with immunoSEQ multiplex PCR, while TCRdb's copy carries only in-frame clones and drops some. V, J and clone size reflect that table, while D and trimming were determined from the DNA. Among a few hundred thousand clones, 90% were seen once, and the ten largest hold 1.2%. Participant reports of clinical history set cohort assignment. Two negative PCRs, clearance, or symptom resolution had been documented for recovered Cohort 3 donors. This specimen belongs to a study of blood T cell repertoires in COVID-19. Study information: T cells, B-cell-depleted T cells, or PBMCs provided the cDNA or gDNA that served as material.

In germline, CDR1 is SGHAT, CDR2 FQNNGV. With 1 base removed from V and 3 bases from J, the gap between germline ends came to 4 bases. The CDR3 length is 12 residues. The rearrangement uses TRBV11-2 and TRBJ2-7; D not certain. The TCR comes from a man aged 30 to 45 who had recovered from COVID-19. The source material was PBMCs or T cells enriched from blood (not recorded which). The DNA of the CDR3 is TGTGCCAGCAGCTTAGTCGGCTACGAGCAGTACTTC. Its protein is CASSLVGYEQYF.